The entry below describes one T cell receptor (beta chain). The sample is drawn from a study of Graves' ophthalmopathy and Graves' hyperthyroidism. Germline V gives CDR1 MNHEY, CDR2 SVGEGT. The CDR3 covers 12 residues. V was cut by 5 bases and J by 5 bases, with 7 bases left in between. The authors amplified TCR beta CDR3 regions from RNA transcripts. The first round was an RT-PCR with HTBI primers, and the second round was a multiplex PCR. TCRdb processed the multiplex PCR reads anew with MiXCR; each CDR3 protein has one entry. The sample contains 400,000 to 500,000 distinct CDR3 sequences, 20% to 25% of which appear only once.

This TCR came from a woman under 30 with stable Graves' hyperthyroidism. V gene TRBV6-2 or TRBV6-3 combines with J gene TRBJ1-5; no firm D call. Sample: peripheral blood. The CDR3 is CASSNRDQPQHF. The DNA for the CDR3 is TGTGCCAGCAGTAATAGGGATCAGCCCCAGCATTTT.